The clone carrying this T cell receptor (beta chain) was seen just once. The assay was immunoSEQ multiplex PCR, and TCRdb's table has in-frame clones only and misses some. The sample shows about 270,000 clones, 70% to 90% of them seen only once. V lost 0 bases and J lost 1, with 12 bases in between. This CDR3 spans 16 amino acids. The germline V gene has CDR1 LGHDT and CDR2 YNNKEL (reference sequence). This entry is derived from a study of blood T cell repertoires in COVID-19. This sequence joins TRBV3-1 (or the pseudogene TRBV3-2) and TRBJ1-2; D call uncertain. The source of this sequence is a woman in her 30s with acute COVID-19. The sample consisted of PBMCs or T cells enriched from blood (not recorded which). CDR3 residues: CASSQDSRFNNYGYTF. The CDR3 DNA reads TGTGCCAGCAGCCAAGATTCGCGGTTCAATAACTATGGCTACACCTTC.